The 15 T cell receptor beta chains listed next were all sequenced from one sample in a study of cytomegalovirus exposure and HLA in healthy donors. Primers: 60 Vbeta forward and 13 Jbeta reverse. The table came from immunoSEQ multiplex PCR; TCRdb's copy has only in-frame clones and leaves some out. Counted here are tens of thousands of clones, around 84% occurring once; the ten biggest clones make up approximately 10%. Specimen: PBMCs. The source is a human donor in good health.

A word on this clone: Compared with germline, one end of the junction differs, possibly owing to a read error. The chain couples TRBV6-5 to TRBJ1-2; maybe TRBD1 (6 bases). This CDR3 is 12 amino acids long. Germline CDR1 is MNHEY and CDR2 is SVGAGI. Here the CDR3 reads CASMAGAYGHTF. As DNA, the CDR3 is TGTGCCAGCATGGCAGGGGCCTATGGCCACACCTTC.

V and J are TRBV11-2 and TRBJ2-5; possibly TRBD2 for D (6 bases). Germline lookup yields CDR1 SGHAT and CDR2 FQNNGV. This CDR3 has 15 residues. V was trimmed by 4 bases and J by 5 bases, leaving 17 bases between them. CDR3 in DNA: TGTGCCAGCAGCTCCGGAGGGGTCCCCGCGGAGACCCAGTACTTC. Its translation is CASSSGGVPAETQYF.

J is TRBJ2-7 and V is TRBV4-3, with 7 nucleotides matching TRBD2. Unmatched junction bases numbered 22, after V lost 4 bases and J lost 4 bases. This CDR3 contains 19 residues. Germline loops: CDR1 LGHNA, CDR2 YSLEER. DNA for the CDR3: TGCGCCAGCAGCCGAGGTCGCACCCGGGGGGACGGAGAGGGGTACGAGCAGTACTTC. Protein sequence: CASSRGRTRGDGEGYEQYF.

This clone was found once. The chain employs TRBV9 and TRBJ1-1; D ambiguous. Trimming cost V 0 bases and J 5 bases, with 11 bases left between them. The germline gives CDR1 SGDLS, CDR2 YYNGEE. The CDR3 spans 14 residues. CDR3 DNA: TGTGCCAGCAGCGTAGGTGGGAGAGGGACTGAAGCTTTCTTT. Translated, it gives CASSVGGRGTEAFF.

The count of this clone is one. The rearrangement uses TRBV14 and TRBJ2-7, with D perhaps matching TRBD1 (6 bases). The V end lost 0 bases, the J end lost 3 bases, and 24 bases lay between the germline ends. CDR1 is SGHDN and CDR2 is FVKESK in the germline V gene. The CDR3 loop spans 19 amino acids. The CDR3 region has the DNA TGTGCCAGCAGCCAAGATTTTCCCGGACAGTCCTTTGTCGTCTACGAGCAGTACTTC. This encodes CASSQDFPGQSFVVYEQYF.

The chain employs TRBV27 and TRBJ2-1; 9 nucleotides match TRBD2. Looked up from germline, CDR1 is MNHEY and CDR2 is SMNVEV (reference sequence). V lost 3 bases and J lost 10; bases outside the gene matches: 10. CDR3 length: 15 amino acids. CDR3 region: CASSLGLAGRGEQFF. The CDR3 DNA reads TGTGCCAGCAGTTTGGGCCTAGCGGGGAGAGGGGAGCAGTTCTTC.

The rearrangement uses TRBV27 and TRBJ2-2, with TRBD2 matching over 10 bases. V shed 3 bases, J shed 0 bases, and the junction held 7 bases outside the gene matches. From germline, CDR1 is MNHEY and CDR2 SMNVEV (reference sequence). The CDR3 is 18 residues long. As DNA, the CDR3 is TGTGCCAGCAGTTTTCGGACTAGCGGACGACCGAACACCGGGGAGCTGTTTTTT. Encoded protein: CASSFRTSGRPNTGELFF.

The V and J genes are TRBV9 and TRBJ2-7, with 7 bases identical to TRBD1. Germline CDR1 and CDR2: SGDLS and YYNGEE. V lost 3 bases and J lost 0; bases outside the gene matches: 9. CDR3 length: 16 residues. DNA of the CDR3: TGTGCCAGCAGCGCTCAAGACAGGGACCGCTCCTACGAGCAGTACTTC. Protein sequence: CASSAQDRDRSYEQYF.

The rearrangement links TRBV5-1 to TRBJ1-4; 7 bases align to TRBD1. CDR1 and CDR2 (germline): SGHRS, YFSETQ. J gave up 5 bases and V 2 bases, and 6 bases lay outside the gene matches. CDR3 size: 15 residues. DNA of the CDR3: TGCGCCAGCAGCTTTACAGGGGTGGGGAATGAAAAACTGTTTTTT. The encoded protein is CASSFTGVGNEKLFF.

The chain joins TRBV21-1 to TRBJ2-5; the table's D call, TRBD1, has no DNA check behind it. TRBV21-1 is a documented pseudogene. The length of the CDR3 is 16 residues. In DNA, the CDR3 is TGTGCCAGCAGCAAAAGTATTACAGGGTACCAAGAGACCCAGTACTTC. It translates to CASSKSITGYQETQYF.

The gene calls are TRBV28 and TRBJ2-3, with 8 bases lining up with TRBD1. This CDR3 has 14 amino acids. Germline CDR1 reads MDHEN; CDR2 reads SYDVKM. Losses at the gene ends were 5 bases for V and 1 base for J; bases not matched to a gene: 2. The DNA of the CDR3 is TGTGCCAGCAGTCGGGGACAGGGCACAGATACGCAGTATTTT. Protein product: CASSRGQGTDTQYF.

CDR3 sequence (DNA): TGTGCCAGCGGGGCTCGGGGACTAGCGTACAATGAGCAGTTCTTC. This translates into CASGARGLAYNEQFF. The chain uses TRBV2 and TRBJ2-1; 10 bases are a match to TRBD2. This CDR3 spans 15 amino acids. J was trimmed by 4 bases and V by 8 bases; bases with no gene match: 8. Per the germline V gene, CDR1 is SNHLY and CDR2 is FYNNEI.

The chain couples TRBV9 to TRBJ2-2; TRBD2 matches at 12 bases. The CDR3 runs to 18 residues. The germline V gene encodes CDR1 SGDLS and CDR2 YYNGEE. Germline trimming cut 0 bases from V and 0 bases from J; bases unmatched to any gene: 3. CDR3 sequence: CASSVVGLAGTNTGELFF. DNA of the CDR3: TGTGCCAGCAGCGTAGTGGGACTAGCGGGTACGAACACCGGGGAGCTGTTTTTT.

This clone has only a few counts. This sequence joins TRBV4-1 and TRBJ2-2, with 12 bases lining up with TRBD2. The V segment lost 8 bases and the J segment 4 bases; nucleotides outside the gene matches: 5. The CDR3 length is 15 residues. Looked up from germline, CDR1 is MGHRA and CDR2 is YSYEKL. CDR3 loop: CASRLLAGGTGELFF. The CDR3 region has the DNA TGCGCCAGCCGCTTACTAGCGGGAGGCACCGGGGAGCTGTTTTTT.

There are a few counts of this clone. The J gene is TRBJ1-2, the V gene TRBV6-5; D remains unclear. Germline values: CDR1 MNHEY, CDR2 SVGAGI. The CDR3 is made up of 14 amino acids. The V end was cut by 6 bases, the J end by 0 bases, with 11 bases between. CDR3 region: CASSLTTTNYGYTF. The CDR3 DNA follows: TGTGCCAGCAGCCTAACCACTACTAACTATGGCTACACCTTC.